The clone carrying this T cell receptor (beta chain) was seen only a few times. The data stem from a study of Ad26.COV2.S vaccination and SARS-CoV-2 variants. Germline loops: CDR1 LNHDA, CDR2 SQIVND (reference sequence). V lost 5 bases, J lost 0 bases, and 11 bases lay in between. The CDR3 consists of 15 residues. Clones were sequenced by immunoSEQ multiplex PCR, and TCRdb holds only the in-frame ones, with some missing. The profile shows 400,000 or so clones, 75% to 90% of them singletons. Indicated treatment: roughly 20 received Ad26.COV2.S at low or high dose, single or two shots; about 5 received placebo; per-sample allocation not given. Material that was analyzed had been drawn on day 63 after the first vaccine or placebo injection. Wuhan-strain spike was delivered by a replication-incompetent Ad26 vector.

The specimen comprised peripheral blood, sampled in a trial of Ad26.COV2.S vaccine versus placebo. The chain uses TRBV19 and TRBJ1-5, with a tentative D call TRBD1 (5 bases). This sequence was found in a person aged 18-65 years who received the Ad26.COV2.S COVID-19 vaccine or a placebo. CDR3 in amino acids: CASSGGHPSNQPQHF. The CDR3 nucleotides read TGTGCCAGTAGTGGAGGACACCCTAGCAATCAGCCCCAGCATTTT. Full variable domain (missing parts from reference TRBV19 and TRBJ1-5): DGGITQSPKYLFRKEGQNVTLSCEQNLNHDAMYWYRQDPGQGLRLIYYSQIVNDFQKGDIAEGYSVSREKKESFPLTVTSAQKNPTAFYLCASSGGHPSNQPQHFGDGTRLSIL.